The TCR beta chain described here comes from a study of blood T cell repertoires in COVID-19. Study summary: The analysed material was cDNA or gDNA that came from T cells, B-cell-depleted T cells, or PBMCs.

The repertoire was sequenced with immunoSEQ multiplex PCR; TCRdb's copy has only in-frame clones and lacks some. In the table there are 200,000 to 250,000 clones, roughly 88% of which are singletons. Notes on this clone: One junction end disagrees with the germline gene, perhaps due to a read error.

Germline values: CDR1 SGHDT, CDR2 YYEEEE. CDR3 size: 17 residues. The sequence came from a man older than 75 with acute or convalescent COVID-19. The chain joins TRBV5-6 to TRBJ1-5; TRBD1 is a possible D gene (6 bases). The material sequenced was peripheral blood. CDR3 nucleotide sequence: TGTGCCCGCAGCTGGGGGGCGTGGCGGGGGGGCAATCAGCCCCAGCATTTT. It codes for CARSWGAWRGGNQPQHF. The full variable domain, its missing parts supplied by reference TRBV5-6 and TRBJ1-5, is DAGVTQSPTHLIKTRGQQVTLRCSPKSGHDTVSWYQQALGQGPQFIFQYYEEEERQRGNFPDRFSGHQFPNYSSELNVNALLLGDSALYLCARSWGAWRGGNQPQHFGDGTRLSIL.